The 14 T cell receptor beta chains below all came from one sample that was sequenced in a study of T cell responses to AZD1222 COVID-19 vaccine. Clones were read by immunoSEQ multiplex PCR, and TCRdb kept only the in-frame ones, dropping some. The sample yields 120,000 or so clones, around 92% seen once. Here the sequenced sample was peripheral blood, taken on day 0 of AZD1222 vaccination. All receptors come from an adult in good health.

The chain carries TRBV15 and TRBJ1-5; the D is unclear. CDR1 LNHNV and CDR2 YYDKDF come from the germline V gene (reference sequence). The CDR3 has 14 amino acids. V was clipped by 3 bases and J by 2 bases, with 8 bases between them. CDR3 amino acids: CATSSGWGNQPQHF. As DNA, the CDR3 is TGTGCCACCAGCAGTGGTTGGGGCAATCAGCCCCAGCATTTT.

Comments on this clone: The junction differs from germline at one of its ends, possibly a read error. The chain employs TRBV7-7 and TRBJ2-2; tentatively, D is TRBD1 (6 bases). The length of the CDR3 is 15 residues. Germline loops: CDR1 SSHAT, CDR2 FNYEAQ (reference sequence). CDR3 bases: TGTGCTAGCAGCTTAGCACAGGGAAGTACCGGGGAGCTGTTTTTT. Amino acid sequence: CASSLAQGSTGELFF.

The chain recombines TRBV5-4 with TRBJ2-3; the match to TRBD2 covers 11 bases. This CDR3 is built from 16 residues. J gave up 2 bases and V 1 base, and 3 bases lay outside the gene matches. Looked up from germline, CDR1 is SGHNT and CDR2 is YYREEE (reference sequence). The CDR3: CASSLTSGGNTDTQYF. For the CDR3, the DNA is TGTGCCAGCAGCTTGACTAGCGGGGGAAACACAGATACGCAGTATTTT.

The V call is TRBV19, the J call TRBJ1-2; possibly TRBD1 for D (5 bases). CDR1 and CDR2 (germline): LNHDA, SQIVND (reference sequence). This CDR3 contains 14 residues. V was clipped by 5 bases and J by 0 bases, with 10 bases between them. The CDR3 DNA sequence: TGTGCCAGTAGTCCCGGGACTGCTAACTATGGCTACACCTTC. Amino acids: CASSPGTANYGYTF.

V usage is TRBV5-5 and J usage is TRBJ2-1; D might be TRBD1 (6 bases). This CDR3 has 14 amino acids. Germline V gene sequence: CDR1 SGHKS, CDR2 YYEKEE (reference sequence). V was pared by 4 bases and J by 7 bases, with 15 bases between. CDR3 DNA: TGTGCCAGCAGCCGACTAAGGACAGAGAATGAGCAGTTCTTC. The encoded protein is CASSRLRTENEQFF.

The CDR3 DNA follows: TGTGCCAGAAGCCGATTCGAGGAGCGGGAGAGAGGACCCCCCTCTAATGAGCAGTTCTTC. Encoded protein: CARSRFEERERGPPSNEQFF. The rearrangement uses TRBV7-5 and TRBJ2-1; the table's D call, TRBD2, has no DNA check behind it. TRBV7-5 has pseudogene status. The CDR3 runs 20 residues.

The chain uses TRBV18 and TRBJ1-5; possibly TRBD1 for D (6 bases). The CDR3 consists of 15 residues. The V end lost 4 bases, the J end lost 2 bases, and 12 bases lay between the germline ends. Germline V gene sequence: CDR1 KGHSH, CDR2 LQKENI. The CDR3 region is CASSQGGEGNQPQHF. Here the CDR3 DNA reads TGTGCCAGCTCACAAGGGGGAGAAGGCAATCAGCCCCAGCATTTT.

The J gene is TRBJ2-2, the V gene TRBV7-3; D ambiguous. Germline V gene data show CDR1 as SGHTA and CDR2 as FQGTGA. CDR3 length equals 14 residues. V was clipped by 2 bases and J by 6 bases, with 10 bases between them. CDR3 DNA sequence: TGTGCCAGCAGCTTAGTCGGCGGACCCGGGGAGCTGTTTTTT. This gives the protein CASSLVGGPGELFF.

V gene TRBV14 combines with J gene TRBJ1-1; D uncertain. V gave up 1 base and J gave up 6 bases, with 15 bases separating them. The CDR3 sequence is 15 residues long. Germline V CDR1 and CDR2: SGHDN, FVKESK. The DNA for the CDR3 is TGTGCCAGCAGCCAAGCGACAAGGTTGGGAGCTGAAGCTTTCTTT. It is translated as CASSQATRLGAEAFF.

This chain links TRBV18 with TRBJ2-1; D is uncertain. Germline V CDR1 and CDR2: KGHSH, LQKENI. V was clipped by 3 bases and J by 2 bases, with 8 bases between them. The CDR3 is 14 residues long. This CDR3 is CASSPGDPYNEQFF. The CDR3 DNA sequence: TGTGCCAGCTCACCCGGAGATCCCTACAATGAGCAGTTCTTC.

The CDR3 nucleotides are TGTGCCAGCAGTTCTCCCAGCGGGGTTAGGGCTTTCTTT. Its translation: CASSSPSGVRAFF. The chain uses TRBV12-3 or TRBV12-4 and TRBJ1-1; D gene ambiguous. This CDR3 has 13 amino acids. Between the trimmed V and J ends, which lost 4 bases and 11 bases, there was a span of 17 bases.

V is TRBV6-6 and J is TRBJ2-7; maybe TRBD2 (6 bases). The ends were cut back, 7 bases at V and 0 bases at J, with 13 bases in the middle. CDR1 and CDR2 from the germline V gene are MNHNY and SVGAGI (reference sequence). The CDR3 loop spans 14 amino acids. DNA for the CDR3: TGTGCCAGCACCCCATGGAGGGTCTCCTACGAGCAGTACTTC. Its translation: CASTPWRVSYEQYF.

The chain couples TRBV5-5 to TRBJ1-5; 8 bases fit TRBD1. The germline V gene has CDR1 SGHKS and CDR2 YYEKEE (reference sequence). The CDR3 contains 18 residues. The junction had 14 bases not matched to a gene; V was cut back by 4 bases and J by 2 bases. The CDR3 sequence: CASSIHGQGAVGNQPQHF. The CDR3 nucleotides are TGTGCCAGCAGCATCCACGGTCAGGGGGCGGTTGGCAATCAGCCCCAGCATTTT.

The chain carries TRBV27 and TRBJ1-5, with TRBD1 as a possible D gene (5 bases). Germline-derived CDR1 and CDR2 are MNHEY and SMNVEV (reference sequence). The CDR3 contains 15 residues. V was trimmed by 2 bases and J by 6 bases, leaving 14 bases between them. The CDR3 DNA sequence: TGTGCCAGCAGTTTAGGAGGACCGGGGGGTCAGCCCCAGCATTTT. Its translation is CASSLGGPGGQPQHF.